What follows are 16 T cell receptor beta chains derived from one specimen sequenced in a study of Ad26.COV2.S vaccination and SARS-CoV-2 variants (dated by TCRdb to about 2021). The treatment or condition tag for this specimen amounts to: around 19 received Ad26.COV2.S at low or high dose, single or two shots; five or six received placebo; per-sample allocation not given. For vaccine and placebo recipients, the sequenced repertoires came from samples collected on day 63 after the first injection. Library preparation was by the immunoSEQ multiplex PCR assay. As stored in TCRdb, this immuneACCESS dataset retains in-frame rearrangements with V and J assigned. A fraction of the clones does not appear; measured against another copy, unresolved V genes explain less than half of the discrepancy, and the remainder lacks a known reason. The sample table records just over 350,000 clones; 70% to 90% of these occur just once. The leading ten clones occupy 3% to 4% of the sample.

The sample in question was peripheral blood, obtained in a trial of Ad26.COV2.S vaccine versus placebo. The receptors come from a person between 18 and 60 years old who received the Ad26.COV2.S COVID-19 vaccine or a placebo.

The chain joins TRBV28 to TRBJ2-7; D is possibly TRBD2 (6 bases). The CDR3 consists of 13 residues. The V end lost 3 bases, the J end lost 4 bases, and 10 bases lay between the germline ends. From germline, CDR1 is MDHEN and CDR2 SYDVKM. CDR3 DNA: TGTGCCAGCAGTTTGGCCCGGGGGTACGAGCAGTACTTC. Protein product: CASSLARGYEQYF.

This clone turned up a few times. CDR3 amino acids: CASSQWWWISYNSPLHF. CDR3 nucleotides: TGTGCCAGCAGCCAATGGTGGTGGATCTCCTATAATTCACCCCTCCACTTT. V usage is TRBV5-7 and J usage is TRBJ1-6; no clear D. TRBV5-7 is filed as an ORF, its function uncertain. V lost 4 bases, J lost 0 bases, and 14 bases lay in between. This CDR3 contains 17 residues.

The rearrangement uses TRBV30 and TRBJ1-4, with 8 nucleotides matching TRBD1. CDR3 length: 14 residues. The V gene end was trimmed by 0 bases and the J gene end by 7 bases; junction bases not matched to a gene: 4. Germline values: CDR1 GTSNPN, CDR2 SVGIG (reference sequence). In DNA, the CDR3 is TGTGCCTGGAGTGTACGACAGGGGAGTGAAAAACTGTTTTTT. It specifies CAWSVRQGSEKLFF.

The chain recombines TRBV4-3 with TRBJ2-3; no definite D call. This CDR3 spans 17 amino acids. V was shortened by 4 bases and J by 0 bases, with 17 bases between the two germline ends. In germline, CDR1 is LGHNA, CDR2 YSLEER. The CDR3: CASSLLLGDSSTDTQYF. For the CDR3, the DNA is TGCGCCAGCAGCCTCCTCCTTGGAGATTCTAGCACAGATACGCAGTATTTT.

The rearrangement joins TRBV2 to TRBJ2-3; 9 nucleotides match TRBD2. This CDR3 has 15 residues. Germline trimming cut 6 bases from V and 3 bases from J; bases unmatched to any gene: 7. CDR1 and CDR2 (germline): SNHLY, FYNNEI. In DNA form, the CDR3 reads TGTGCCAGCAGCCCCCTAGCGGGATTAACAGATACGCAGTATTTT. Translating it yields CASSPLAGLTDTQYF. Combining the CDR3 with reference TRBV2 and TRBJ2-3 gives the whole variable domain EPEVTQTPSHQVTQMGQEVILRCVPISNHLYFYWYRQILGQKVEFLVSFYNNEISEKSEIFDDQFSVERPDGSNFTLKIRSTKLEDSAMYFCASSPLAGLTDTQYFGPGTRLTVL.

The V call is TRBV2, the J call TRBJ2-2, with D possibly TRBD1 on 6 matching bases. V lost 4 bases to trimming and J lost 6 bases, with 24 bases between them. This CDR3 has 18 amino acids. CDR1 is SNHLY, CDR2 FYNNEI, per germline. Here the CDR3 DNA reads TGTGCCAGCAGTGGGGGGCAAGAGAAAATCATACGTGCCGGGGAGCTGTTTTTT. Translation: CASSGGQEKIIRAGELFF.

This rearrangement joins TRBV25-1 to TRBJ2-2; D is possibly TRBD1 (6 bases). V was trimmed by 4 bases and J by 8 bases, leaving 20 bases between them. The CDR3 contains 16 residues. CDR1 is MGHDK, CDR2 SYGVNS, per germline. Written as DNA, the CDR3 is TGTGCCAGCAGTGCTTCTAGGGGGATTATTACGGGGGAGCTGTTTTTT. Protein product: CASSASRGIITGELFF.

V and J are TRBV19 and TRBJ2-2; 13 bases are a match to TRBD2. This CDR3 has 13 residues. Trimming removed 9 bases from V and 6 bases from J; junction bases left unmatched: 1. CDR1 is LNHDA, CDR2 SQIVND, per germline (reference sequence). Here the CDR3 DNA reads TGTGCCAGCACTAGCGGGAGGGCCGGGGAGCTGTTTTTT. It specifies CASTSGRAGELFF.

In nucleotides, the CDR3 is TGTGCCAGCAGTCAACAGGGTGCCTATAATTCACCCCTCCACTTT. This encodes CASSQQGAYNSPLHF. J is TRBJ1-6 and V is TRBV28, with D tentatively TRBD1 (6 bases). This CDR3 region has 15 residues. The V and J ends lost 5 bases and 2 bases respectively, with 10 bases between them. Germline V lookup: CDR1 MDHEN, CDR2 SYDVKM. The full variable domain, completed using reference TRBV28 and TRBJ1-6, is DVKVTQSSRYLVKRTGEKVFLECVQDMDHENMFWYRQDPGLGLRLIYFSYDVKMKEKGDIPEGYSVSREKKERFSLILESASTNQTSMYLCASSQQGAYNSPLHFGNGTRLTVT.

The chain is built from TRBV6-5 and TRBJ1-5, with 7 bases fitting TRBD1. The CDR3 loop spans 13 amino acids. Germline loops: CDR1 MNHEY, CDR2 SVGAGI. Trimming removed 11 bases from V and 7 bases from J; junction bases left unmatched: 11. The CDR3 region has the DNA TGTGCCGGTCGACAGGGAAAGCGGCAGCCCCAGCATTTT. It yields the protein CAGRQGKRQPQHF.

The chain recombines TRBV28 with TRBJ2-5, with D possibly TRBD1 on 5 matching bases. The germline CDR1 and CDR2 sequences are MDHEN and SYDVKM. Trimming cost V 6 bases and J 2 bases, with 13 bases left between them. The length of the CDR3 is 14 residues. The CDR3 bases are TGTGCCAGCAGCCCCGTGGGGCCTCAAGAGACCCAGTACTTC. Protein product: CASSPVGPQETQYF. Drawing the rest from reference TRBV28 and TRBJ2-5, the complete variable domain is DVKVTQSSRYLVKRTGEKVFLECVQDMDHENMFWYRQDPGLGLRLIYFSYDVKMKEKGDIPEGYSVSREKKERFSLILESASTNQTSMYLCASSPVGPQETQYFGPGTRLLVL.

The rearrangement joins TRBV5-1 to TRBJ2-2; 9 bases line up with TRBD2. The germline CDR1 and CDR2 sequences are SGHRS and YFSETQ. This CDR3 region has 15 residues. The junction had 4 bases not matched to a gene; V was cut back by 4 bases and J by 3 bases. CDR3 amino acids: CASSEGLADTGELFF. CDR3 sequence (DNA): TGCGCCAGCAGCGAGGGACTAGCAGACACCGGGGAGCTGTTTTTT.

J is TRBJ2-2 and V is TRBV5-1; D ambiguous. The CDR3 loop spans 17 amino acids. Per the germline V gene, CDR1 is SGHRS and CDR2 is YFSETQ. Trimming cost V 9 bases and J 0 bases, with 21 bases left between them. The CDR3 nucleotides are TGCGCCACCAAACCGGGCATTCGCGGAGCGAACACCGGGGAGCTGTTTTTT. Translation: CATKPGIRGANTGELFF.

The sample holds one count of this clone. V is TRBV7-2 and J is TRBJ1-1; D is unresolved. Germline V gives CDR1 SGHTA, CDR2 FQGNSA. Trimming stripped 5 bases from V and 7 bases from J, with 14 bases between. CDR3 length: 13 residues. CDR3: CASSLHRPDEAFF. CDR3 coding DNA: TGTGCCAGCAGCCTCCACCGACCGGATGAAGCTTTCTTT.

The CDR3 loop reads CASSLALAGVHNEQFF. CDR3 bases: TGTGCCAGCAGCTTAGCGCTAGCGGGAGTTCACAATGAGCAGTTCTTC. The V and J genes are TRBV7-9 and TRBJ2-1; 10 positions match TRBD2. The CDR3 sequence is 16 residues long. Per germline, CDR1 SEHNR and CDR2 FQNEAQ (reference sequence). V lost 0 bases to trimming and J lost 5 bases; unmatched junction nucleotides: 4. The full variable domain, in which reference TRBV7-9 and TRBJ2-1 provide the parts outside the CDR3, is DTGVSQNPRHKITKRGQNVTFRCDPISEHNRLYWYRQTLGQGPEFLTYFQNEAQLEKSRLLSDRFSAERPKGSFSTLEIQRTEQGDSAMYLCASSLALAGVHNEQFFGPGTRLTVL.

The J gene is TRBJ2-5, the V gene TRBV18; 12 positions agree with TRBD1. This CDR3 contains 15 residues. Per germline, CDR1 KGHSH and CDR2 LQKENI. V trimming: 5 bases; J trimming: 5 bases; junction bases outside the gene matches: 6. For the CDR3, the DNA is TGTGCCAGCTCATCGGGACAGGGGGCTACGGAGACCCAGTACTTC. It codes for CASSSGQGATETQYF.